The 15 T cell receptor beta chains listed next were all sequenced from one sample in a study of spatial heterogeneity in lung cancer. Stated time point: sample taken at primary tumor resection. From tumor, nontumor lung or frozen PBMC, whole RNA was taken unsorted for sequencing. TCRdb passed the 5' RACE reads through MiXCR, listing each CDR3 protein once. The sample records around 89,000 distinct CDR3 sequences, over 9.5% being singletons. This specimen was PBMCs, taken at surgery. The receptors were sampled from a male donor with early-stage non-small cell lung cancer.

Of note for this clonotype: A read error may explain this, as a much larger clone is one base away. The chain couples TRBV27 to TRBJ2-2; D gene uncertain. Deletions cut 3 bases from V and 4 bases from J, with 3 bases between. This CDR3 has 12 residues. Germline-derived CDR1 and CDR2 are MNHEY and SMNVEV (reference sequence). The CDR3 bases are TGTGCCAGCAGTTTCCCCACCGGGGAGCTGTTTTTT. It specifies CASSFPTGELFF.

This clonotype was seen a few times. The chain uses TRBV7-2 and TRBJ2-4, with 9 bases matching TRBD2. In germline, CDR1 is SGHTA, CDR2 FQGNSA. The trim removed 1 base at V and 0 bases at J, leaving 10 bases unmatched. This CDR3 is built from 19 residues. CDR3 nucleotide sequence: TGTGCCAGCAGCTTAGAGTCTAGCGGGGACCCACTAGCCAAAAACATTCAGTACTTC. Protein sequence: CASSLESSGDPLAKNIQYF.

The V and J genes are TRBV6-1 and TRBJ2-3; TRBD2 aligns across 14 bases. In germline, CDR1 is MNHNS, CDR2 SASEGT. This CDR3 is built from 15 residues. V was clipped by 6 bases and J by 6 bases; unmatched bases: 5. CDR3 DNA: TGTGCCAGCAGAGGGACTAGCGGGAGTGTGGATACGCAGTATTTT. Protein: CASRGTSGSVDTQYF.

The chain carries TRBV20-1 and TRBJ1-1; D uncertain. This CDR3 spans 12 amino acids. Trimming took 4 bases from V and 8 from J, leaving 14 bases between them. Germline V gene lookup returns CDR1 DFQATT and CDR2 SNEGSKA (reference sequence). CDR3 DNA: TGCAGTGCTAATTCAATGGGCAGAGAAGCTTTCTTT. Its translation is CSANSMGREAFF.

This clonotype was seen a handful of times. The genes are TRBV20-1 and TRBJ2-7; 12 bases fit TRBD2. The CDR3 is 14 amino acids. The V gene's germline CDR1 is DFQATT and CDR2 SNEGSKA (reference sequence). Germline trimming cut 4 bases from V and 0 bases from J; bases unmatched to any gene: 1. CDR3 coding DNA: TGCAGTGCTAAGACTAGCGGGAGCTCCTACGAGCAGTACTTC. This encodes CSAKTSGSSYEQYF.

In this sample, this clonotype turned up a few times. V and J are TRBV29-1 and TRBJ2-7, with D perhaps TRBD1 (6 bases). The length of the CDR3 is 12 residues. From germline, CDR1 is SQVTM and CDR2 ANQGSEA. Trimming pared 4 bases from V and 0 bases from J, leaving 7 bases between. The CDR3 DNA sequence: TGCAGCGTTGCGGACAGCTCCTACGAGCAGTACTTC. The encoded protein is CSVADSSYEQYF.

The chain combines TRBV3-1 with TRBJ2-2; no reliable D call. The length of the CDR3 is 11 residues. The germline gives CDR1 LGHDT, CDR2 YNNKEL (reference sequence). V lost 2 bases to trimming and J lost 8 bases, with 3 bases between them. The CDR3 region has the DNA TGTGCCAGCAGCCAATTAGGGGAGCTGTTTTTT. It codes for CASSQLGELFF.

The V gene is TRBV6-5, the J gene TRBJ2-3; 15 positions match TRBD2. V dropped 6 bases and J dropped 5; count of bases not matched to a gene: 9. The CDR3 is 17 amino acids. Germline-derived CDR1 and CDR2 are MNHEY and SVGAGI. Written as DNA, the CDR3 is TGTGCCAGCAGCCGAGGACTAGCGGGGGGGGATAGAGATACGCAGTATTTT. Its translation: CASSRGLAGGDRDTQYF.

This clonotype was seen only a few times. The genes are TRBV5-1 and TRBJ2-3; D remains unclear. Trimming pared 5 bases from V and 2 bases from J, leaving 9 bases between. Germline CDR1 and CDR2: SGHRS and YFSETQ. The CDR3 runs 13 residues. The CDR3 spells CASRNRDTDTQYF. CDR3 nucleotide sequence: TGCGCCAGCAGAAATAGGGACACAGATACGCAGTATTTT.

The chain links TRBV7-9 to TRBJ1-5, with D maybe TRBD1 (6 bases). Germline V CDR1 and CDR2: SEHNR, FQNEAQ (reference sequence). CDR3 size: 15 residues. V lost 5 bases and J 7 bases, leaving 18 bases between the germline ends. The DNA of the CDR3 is TGTGCCAGCAGCCGAGAGGGGGAGGGTCAACAGCCCCAGCATTTT. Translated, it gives CASSREGEGQQPQHF.

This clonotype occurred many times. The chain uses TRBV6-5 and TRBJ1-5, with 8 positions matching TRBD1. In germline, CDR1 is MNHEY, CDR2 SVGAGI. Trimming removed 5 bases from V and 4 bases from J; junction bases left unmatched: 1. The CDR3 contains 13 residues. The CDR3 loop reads CASSRQGNQPQHF. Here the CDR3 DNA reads TGTGCCAGCAGTAGACAGGGGAATCAGCCCCAGCATTTT.

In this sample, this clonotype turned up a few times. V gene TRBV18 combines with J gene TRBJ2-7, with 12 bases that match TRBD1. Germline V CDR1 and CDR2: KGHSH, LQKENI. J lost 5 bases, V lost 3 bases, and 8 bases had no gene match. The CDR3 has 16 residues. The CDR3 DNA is TGTGCCAGCTCACCTTCCCCGGGACAGGGGGCCAACGAGCAGTACTTC. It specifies CASSPSPGQGANEQYF.

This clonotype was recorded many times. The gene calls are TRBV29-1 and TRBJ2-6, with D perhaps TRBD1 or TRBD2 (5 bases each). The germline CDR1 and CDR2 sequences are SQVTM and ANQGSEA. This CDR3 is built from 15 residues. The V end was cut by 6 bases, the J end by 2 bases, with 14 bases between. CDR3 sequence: CSVSVGVAGANVLTF. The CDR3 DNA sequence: TGCAGCGTCTCGGTGGGGGTGGCTGGGGCCAACGTCCTGACTTTC.

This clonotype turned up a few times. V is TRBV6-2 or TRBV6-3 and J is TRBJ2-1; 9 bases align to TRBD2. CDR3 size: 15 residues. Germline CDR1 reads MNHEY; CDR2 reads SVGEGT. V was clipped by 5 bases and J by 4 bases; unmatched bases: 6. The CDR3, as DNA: TGTGCCAGCAGTATAGCGGGAGTTTGGTACAATGAGCAGTTCTTC. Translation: CASSIAGVWYNEQFF.

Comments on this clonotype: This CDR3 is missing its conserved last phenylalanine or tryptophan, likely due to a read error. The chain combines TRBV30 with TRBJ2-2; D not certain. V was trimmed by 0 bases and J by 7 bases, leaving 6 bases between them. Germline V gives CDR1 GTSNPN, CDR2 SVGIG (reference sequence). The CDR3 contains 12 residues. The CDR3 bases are TGTGCCTGGAGTGTGGACCTCGGGGAGCTGTTTCTT. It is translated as CAWSVDLGELFL.